The text below deals with one T cell receptor beta chain. Source study methods: Amplified reference gene primers provided the basis for estimating nucleated cell counts. Method: immunoSEQ multiplex PCR; TCRdb's copy keeps in-frame clones and lacks some. V and J calls and clone size are those listed in that table; D and trimming were worked out from the DNA. The repertoire consists of 250,000 to 300,000 clones, with 75% to 90% occurring once and the leading ten covering 2.2%. This specimen belongs to a study of blood T cell repertoires in COVID-19. Overall study: Spain, Italy and the United States supplied samples that represented acute and convalescent COVID-19. From T cells, B-cell-depleted T cells, or PBMCs came the material, which was cDNA or gDNA.

Germline V gene lookup returns CDR1 LNHDA and CDR2 SQIVND (reference sequence). The CDR3 extends over 15 amino acids. Trimming pared 4 bases from V and 2 bases from J, leaving 14 bases between. Sequences were obtained from peripheral blood. This TCR derives from a man aged 45-65 years with acute or convalescent COVID-19. This rearrangement joins TRBV19 to TRBJ1-2; D perhaps matches TRBD1 (5 bases). The CDR3 is CASSKALQGNYGYTF. The CDR3 region has the DNA TGTGCCAGTAGTAAAGCCCTCCAGGGAAACTATGGCTACACCTTC.